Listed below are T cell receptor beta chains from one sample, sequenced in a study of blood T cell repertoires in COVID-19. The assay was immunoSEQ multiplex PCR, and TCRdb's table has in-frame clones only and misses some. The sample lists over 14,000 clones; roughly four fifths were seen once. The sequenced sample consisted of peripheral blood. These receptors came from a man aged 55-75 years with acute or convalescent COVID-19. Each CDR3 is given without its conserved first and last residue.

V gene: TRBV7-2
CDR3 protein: ASSLGPGSGYEQY

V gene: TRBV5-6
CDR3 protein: ASSPVGGTDTQY

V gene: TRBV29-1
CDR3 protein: SVEEAGIYNEQF

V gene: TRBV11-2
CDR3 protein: ASSPDRGAFKEQF

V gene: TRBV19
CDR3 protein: ASRNRVNTEAF

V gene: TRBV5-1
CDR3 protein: ASSLDNRGTTIQY

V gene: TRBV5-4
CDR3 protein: ASSLGRTSSDTQY

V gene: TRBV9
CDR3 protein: ASSSRGTGASPLH

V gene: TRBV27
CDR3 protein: ASGTGTGNTGELF

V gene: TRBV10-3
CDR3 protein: AISVDRGYEQF

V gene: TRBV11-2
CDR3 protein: ASSPGVIAGANVLT

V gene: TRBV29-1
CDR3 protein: SVEVGRGTSGRAVPGELF

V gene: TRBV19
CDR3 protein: ASNTPGQGVYEQY

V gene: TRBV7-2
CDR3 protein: ASSPRTSGSDTQY

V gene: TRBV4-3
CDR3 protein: ASSRRGMGTAGELF

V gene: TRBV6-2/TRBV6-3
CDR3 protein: ASSYSPLEDRNSYEQY

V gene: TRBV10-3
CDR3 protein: AISESSQGYGYT

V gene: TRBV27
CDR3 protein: ASSSGTAESPLH

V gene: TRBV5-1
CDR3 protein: ASSFIGGAFEQF

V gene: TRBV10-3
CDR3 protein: AISVGGWVPSGNTIY

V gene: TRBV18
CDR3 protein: ASSRDRTEAF

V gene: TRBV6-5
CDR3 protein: ASSLGWTGHYGYT

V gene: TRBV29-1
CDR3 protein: SVPTTGNYGYT

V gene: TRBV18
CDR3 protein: ASSLGLVAKNIQY

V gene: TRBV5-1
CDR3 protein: ASTVISTGNTEAF

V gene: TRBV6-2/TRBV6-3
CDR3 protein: ASSYPTGSYNEQF

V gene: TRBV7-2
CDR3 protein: ASSLFSGGSQY